These T cell receptor beta chains were read from a single sample in a study of regulatory T cells in long-lasting Graves disease. TCRdb reprocessed the multiplex PCR reads with MiXCR, giving one entry per CDR3 protein. This repertoire shows fewer than 550,000 distinct CDR3 sequences, roughly a fifth found once; its top ten account for 7% to 9%. The specimen was peripheral blood mononuclear cells (PBMCs), collected when the disease was refractory, from a patient treated with antithyroid drugs. Receptors were obtained from a female donor with Graves disease. Both conserved end residues are part of each CDR3. Size values are once, few and many counts, or a class for expanded clones, and some rows have none.

TRBJ2-3 | NA | TRBV12-3/TRBV12-4 | CASSGQGFTDTQYF
TRBJ1-1 | NA | TRBV20-1 | CSVPDLNAEAFF
TRBJ2-7 | many | TRBV28 | CASRVGREQYF
TRBJ1-3 | many | TRBV28 | CASSLRWGLIGNTIYF
NA | NA | TRBV28 | CASSRITSGYEQYF
TRBJ2-7 | many | TRBV7-9 | CASSLVSYEQYF
TRBJ2-5 | NA | TRBV24-1 | CATGELGTQYF
TRBJ2-7 | many | TRBV11-1 | CASSLKAAWWEVSDEQYF
TRBJ1-1 | many | TRBV11-2 | CASSPYQGAGTEAFF
TRBJ1-1 | many | TRBV27 | CASRYNRETEAFF
TRBJ2-2 | few | TRBV19 | CASSTRTGSNTGELFF
TRBJ1-2 | many | TRBV6-5 | CASSSSQVPVYGYTF
TRBJ2-5 | many | TRBV7-8 | CASSPGQGLQTQYF
TRBJ1-6 | NA | TRBV10-3 | CAISESYNSPLHF
TRBJ2-1 | NA | TRBV9 | CASSVGQRNEQFF
TRBJ1-4 | NA | TRBV6-2/TRBV6-3 | CASSYGREGEKLFF
TRBJ2-5 | few | TRBV29-1 | CSVQGAGETQYF
TRBJ2-1 | NA | TRBV6-1 | CASSFTGANEQFF
TRBJ1-1 | few | TRBV7-2 | CASSFKSNGEAFF
TRBJ2-5 | NA | TRBV20-1 | CSAAGLQETQYF
TRBJ2-7 | NA | TRBV30 | CAWSRDLSYEQYF
TRBJ1-3 | few | TRBV2 | CASRAIPASGNTIYF
TRBJ2-5 | many | TRBV28 | CASGAGTPSKETQYF
TRBJ2-1 | few | TRBV27 | CASSPSAARYNEQFF
TRBJ1-5 | many | TRBV6-2/TRBV6-3 | CASSFRQNRHQPQHF
TRBJ2-7 | many | TRBV5-1 | CASSFSSGDTYEQYF